This is a list of T cell receptor beta chains from one sample in a study of long-term antiretroviral therapy in people with HIV. Measured with immunoSEQ multiplex PCR; TCRdb has only the in-frame clones, and not every one. The sample yields about 27,000 clones, 85% to 95% seen once. Sequencing used unsorted PBMCs, obtained 7.6 years after starting antiretroviral therapy. These receptors all come from a woman aged 35 to 49 with HIV. Each CDR3 is given with its conserved first and last residue. D genes are given only for firm matches. Some rows have no size entry. The others give once, few or many, or a class for an expanded clone.

TRBV7-8,TRBJ2-3,-,-,TGTGCCAGCAGCTTAGAGGGGTTGCCCCCGGCAGATACGCAGTATTTT,CASSLEGLPPADTQYF
TRBV5-4,TRBJ2-1,TRBD2,-,TGTGCCAGCAGCTTGGGAGGGGGACTAGCGGGTAATGAGCAGTTCTTC,CASSLGGGLAGNEQFF
TRBV27,TRBJ2-7,TRBD1,-,TGTGCCAGCAGGACAGGGGTAGCCGCCGGCGAGCAGTACTTC,CASRTGVAAGEQYF
TRBV4-1,TRBJ2-7,TRBD1,-,TGCGCCAGCAGCCAACGCCAGGGGGCGTCGAGCTCCTACGAGCAGTACTTC,CASSQRQGASSSYEQYF
TRBV10-2,TRBJ1-1,-,few,TGCGCCAGCACCCAGGGTATGAACACTGAAGCTTTCTTT,CASTQGMNTEAFF
TRBV7-7,TRBJ2-2,TRBD2,-,TGTGCTAGCAGCCGTCGACTAGCGGGGGGCCCGAACACCGGGGAGCTGTTTTTT,CASSRRLAGGPNTGELFF
TRBV6-1,TRBJ2-3,-,-,TGTGCCAGCAGTGAAGGTCCGGGGACGCAGTATTTT,CASSEGPGTQYF
TRBV2,TRBJ2-1,-,-,TGTGCCAGCAGGAACTCCCTTGGGAATGAGCAGTTCTTC,CASRNSLGNEQFF
TRBV18,TRBJ1-4,-,-,TGTGCCAGCTCACCAGGGGCTGATGAAAAACTGTTTTTT,CASSPGADEKLFF
TRBV5-6,TRBJ1-1,-,once,TGTGCCAGCAGCTCGACAGATAAGGTGAACACTGAAGCTTTCTTT,CASSSTDKVNTEAFF
TRBV10-3,TRBJ1-1,TRBD1,-,TGTGCCATCAGAAAGGGACAGGGCATCGGGAACACTGAAGCTTTCTTT,CAIRKGQGIGNTEAFF
TRBV19,TRBJ1-2,-,-,TGTGCCAGTATGAAACCCGTCGCCAGCGGGTCCTATGGCTACACCTTC,CASMKPVASGSYGYTF
TRBV11-3,TRBJ1-5,-,-,TGTGCCAGCAGCACAGAGAAGGCGAATAGCAATCAGCCCCAGCATTTT,CASSTEKANSNQPQHF
TRBV29-1,TRBJ2-2,-,-,TGCAGCGTTGACCCCTCGAACACCGGGGAGCTGTTTTTT,CSVDPSNTGELFF
TRBV5-6,TRBJ2-7,-,-,TGTGCCAGCAGCTTGATGCCCGATCAGCAGTACTTC,CASSLMPDQQYF
TRBV29-1,TRBJ2-1,-,-,TGCAGCGGAAAGAACTTAGATCTCTACAATGAGCAGTTCTTC,CSGKNLDLYNEQFF
TRBV6-5,TRBJ1-2,-,-,TGTGCCAGCAGTTACCTCGGATCTAACTATGGCTACACCTTC,CASSYLGSNYGYTF
TRBV7-9,TRBJ2-7,-,-,TGTGCCAGCAGCTCCCCCGGACGGACAAACTACGAGCAGTACTTC,CASSSPGRTNYEQYF
TRBV11-2,TRBJ1-1,TRBD1,-,TGTGCCAGCAGCCCCAACAGGGGAGTTATCACTGAAGCTTTCTTT,CASSPNRGVITEAFF
TRBV29-1,TRBJ2-3,-,-,TGCAGCGTTGACAGGAACACAGATACGCAGTATTTT,CSVDRNTDTQYF
TRBV9,TRBJ2-3,-,once,TGTGCCAGCAGCGTAGCCGGGACAACCTCCACAGATACGCAGTATTTT,CASSVAGTTSTDTQYF
TRBV4-1,TRBJ2-1,TRBD2,-,TGCGCCAGCAGCCAGAGCGGGGGCTCCTTCAATGAGCAGTTCTTC,CASSQSGGSFNEQFF
TRBV4-3,TRBJ2-7,TRBD1,-,TGCGCCAGCAGCCAGGGGACAGGGGGTATGACCTACGAGCAGTACTTC,CASSQGTGGMTYEQYF